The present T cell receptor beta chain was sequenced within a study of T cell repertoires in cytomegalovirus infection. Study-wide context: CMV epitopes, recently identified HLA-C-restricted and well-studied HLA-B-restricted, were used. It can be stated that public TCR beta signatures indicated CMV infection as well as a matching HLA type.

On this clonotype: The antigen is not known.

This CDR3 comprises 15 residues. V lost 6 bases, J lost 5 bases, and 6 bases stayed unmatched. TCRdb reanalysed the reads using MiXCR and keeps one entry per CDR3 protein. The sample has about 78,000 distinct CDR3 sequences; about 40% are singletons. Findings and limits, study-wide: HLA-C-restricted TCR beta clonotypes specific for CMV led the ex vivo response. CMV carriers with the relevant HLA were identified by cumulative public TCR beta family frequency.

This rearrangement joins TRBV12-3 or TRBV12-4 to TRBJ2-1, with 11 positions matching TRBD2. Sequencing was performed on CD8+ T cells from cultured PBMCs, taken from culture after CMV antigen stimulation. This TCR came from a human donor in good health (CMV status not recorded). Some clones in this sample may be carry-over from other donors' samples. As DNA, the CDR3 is TGTGCCAGCAGCTTGATAGCGGGGGGGCACAATGAGCAGTTCTTC. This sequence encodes CASSLIAGGHNEQFF.